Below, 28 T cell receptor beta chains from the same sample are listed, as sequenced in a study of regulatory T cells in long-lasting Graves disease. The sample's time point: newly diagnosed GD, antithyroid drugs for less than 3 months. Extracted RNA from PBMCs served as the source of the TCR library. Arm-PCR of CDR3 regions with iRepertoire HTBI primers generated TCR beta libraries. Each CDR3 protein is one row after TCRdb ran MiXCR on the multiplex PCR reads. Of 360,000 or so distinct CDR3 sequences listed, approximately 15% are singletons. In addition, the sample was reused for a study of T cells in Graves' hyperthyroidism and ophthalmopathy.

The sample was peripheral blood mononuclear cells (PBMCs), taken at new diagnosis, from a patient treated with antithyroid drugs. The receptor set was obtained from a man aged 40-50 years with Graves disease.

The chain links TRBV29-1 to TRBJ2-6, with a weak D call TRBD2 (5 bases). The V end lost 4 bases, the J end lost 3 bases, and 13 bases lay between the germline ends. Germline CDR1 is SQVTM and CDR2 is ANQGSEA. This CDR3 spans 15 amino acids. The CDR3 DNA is TGCAGCGTTGCGTCTGAGAGGGTTGGGGCCAACGTCCTGACTTTC. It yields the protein CSVASERVGANVLTF.

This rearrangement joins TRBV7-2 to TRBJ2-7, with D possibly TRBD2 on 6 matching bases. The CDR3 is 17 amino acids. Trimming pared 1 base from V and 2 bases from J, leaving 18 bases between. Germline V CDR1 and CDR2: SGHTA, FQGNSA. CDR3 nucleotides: TGTGCCAGCAGCTTAGGCTTTGAGGCTAGCGTACCCTACGAGCAGTACTTC. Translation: CASSLGFEASVPYEQYF.

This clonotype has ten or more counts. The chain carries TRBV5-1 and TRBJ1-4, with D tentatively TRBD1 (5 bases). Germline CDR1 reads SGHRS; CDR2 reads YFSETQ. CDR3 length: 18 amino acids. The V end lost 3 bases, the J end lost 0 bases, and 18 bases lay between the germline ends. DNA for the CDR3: TGCGCCAGCAGCTGGAATTCCGGGACGGTGACAACTAATGAAAAACTGTTTTTT. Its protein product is CASSWNSGTVTTNEKLFF. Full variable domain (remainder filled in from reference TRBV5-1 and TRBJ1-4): KAGVTQTPRYLIKTRGQQVTLSCSPISGHRSVSWYQQTPGQGLQFLFEYFSETQRNKGNFPGRFSGRQFSNSRSEMNVSTLELGDSALYLCASSWNSGTVTTNEKLFFGSGTQLSVL.

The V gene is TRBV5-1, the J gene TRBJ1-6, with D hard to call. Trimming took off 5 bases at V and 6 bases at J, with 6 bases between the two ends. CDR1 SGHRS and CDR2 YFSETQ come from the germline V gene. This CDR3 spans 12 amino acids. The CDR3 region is CASSHINSPLHF. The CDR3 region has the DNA TGCGCCAGCAGTCATATTAATTCACCCCTCCACTTT.

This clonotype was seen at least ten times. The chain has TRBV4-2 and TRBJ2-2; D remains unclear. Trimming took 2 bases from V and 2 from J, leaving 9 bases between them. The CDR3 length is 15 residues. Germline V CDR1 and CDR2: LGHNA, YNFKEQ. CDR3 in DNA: TGTGCCAGCAGCCAAAATAAAGGAAACACCGGGGAGCTGTTTTTT. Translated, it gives CASSQNKGNTGELFF.

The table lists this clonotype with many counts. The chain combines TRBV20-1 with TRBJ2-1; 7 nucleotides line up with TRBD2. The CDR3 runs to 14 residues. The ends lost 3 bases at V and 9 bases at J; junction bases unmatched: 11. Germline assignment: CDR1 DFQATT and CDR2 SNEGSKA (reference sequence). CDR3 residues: CSASPTSLLSEQFF. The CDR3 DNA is TGCAGTGCTAGCCCGACTAGCTTGCTCAGTGAGCAGTTCTTC.

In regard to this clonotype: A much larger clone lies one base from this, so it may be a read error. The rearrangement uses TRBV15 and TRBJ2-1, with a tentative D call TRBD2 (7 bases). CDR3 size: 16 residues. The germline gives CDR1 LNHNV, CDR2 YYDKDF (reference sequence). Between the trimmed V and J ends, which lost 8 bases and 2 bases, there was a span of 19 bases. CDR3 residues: CATFAGEGGPYNEQFF. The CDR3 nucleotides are TGTGCCACCTTCGCAGGAGAGGGGGGGCCCTACAATGAGCAGTTCTTC. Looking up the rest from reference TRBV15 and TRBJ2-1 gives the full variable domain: DAMVIQNPRYQVTQFGKPVTLSCSQTLNHNVMYWYQQKSSQAPKLLFHYYDKDFNNEADTPDNFQSRRPNTSFCFLDIRSPGLGDTAMYLCATFAGEGGPYNEQFFGPGTRLTVL.

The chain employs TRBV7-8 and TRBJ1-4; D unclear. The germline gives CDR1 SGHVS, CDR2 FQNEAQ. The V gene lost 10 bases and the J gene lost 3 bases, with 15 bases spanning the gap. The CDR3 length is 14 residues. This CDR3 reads CAIPPGSANEKLFF. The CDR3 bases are TGTGCCATCCCACCGGGAAGCGCTAATGAAAAACTGTTTTTT.

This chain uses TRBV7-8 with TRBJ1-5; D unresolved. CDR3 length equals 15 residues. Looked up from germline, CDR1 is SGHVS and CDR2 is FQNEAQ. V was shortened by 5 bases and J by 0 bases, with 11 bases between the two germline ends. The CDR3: CASSQDGVSNQPQHF. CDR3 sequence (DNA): TGTGCCAGCAGCCAGGACGGTGTTAGCAATCAGCCCCAGCATTTT. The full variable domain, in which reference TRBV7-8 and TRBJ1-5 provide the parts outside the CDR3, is GAGVSQSPRYKVAKRGQDVALRCDPISGHVSLFWYQQALGQGPEFLTYFQNEAQLDKSGLPSDRFFAERPEGSVSTLKIQRTQQEDSAVYLCASSQDGVSNQPQHFGDGTRLSIL.

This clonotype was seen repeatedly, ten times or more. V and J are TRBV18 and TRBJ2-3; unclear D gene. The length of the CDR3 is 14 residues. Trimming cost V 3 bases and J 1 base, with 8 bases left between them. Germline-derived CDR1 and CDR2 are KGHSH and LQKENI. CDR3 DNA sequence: TGTGCCAGCTCACCCACCGGCGGCACAGATACGCAGTATTTT. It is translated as CASSPTGGTDTQYF.

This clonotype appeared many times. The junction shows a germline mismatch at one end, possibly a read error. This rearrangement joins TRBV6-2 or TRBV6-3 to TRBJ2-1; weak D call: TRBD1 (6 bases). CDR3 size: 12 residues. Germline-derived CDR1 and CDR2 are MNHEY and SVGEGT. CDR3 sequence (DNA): TGTGCCAGCAGTGGGACGAGGGGGACCGAGTACTTC. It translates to CASSGTRGTEYF.

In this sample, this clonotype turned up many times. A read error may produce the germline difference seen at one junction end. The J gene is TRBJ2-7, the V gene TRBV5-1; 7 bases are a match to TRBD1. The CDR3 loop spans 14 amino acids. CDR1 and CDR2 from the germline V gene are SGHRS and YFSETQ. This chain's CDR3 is CASSPGTVTYEQYF. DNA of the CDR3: TGTGCCAGCAGCCCCGGGACAGTAACCTACGAGCAGTACTTC.

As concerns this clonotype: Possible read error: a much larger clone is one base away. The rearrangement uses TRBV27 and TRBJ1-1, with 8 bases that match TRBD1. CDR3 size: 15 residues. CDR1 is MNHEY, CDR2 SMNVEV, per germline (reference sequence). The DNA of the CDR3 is TGTGCCGGCAGGGCCCGACAGGGGATACTGACTGAAGCTTTCTTT. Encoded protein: CAGRARQGILTEAFF.

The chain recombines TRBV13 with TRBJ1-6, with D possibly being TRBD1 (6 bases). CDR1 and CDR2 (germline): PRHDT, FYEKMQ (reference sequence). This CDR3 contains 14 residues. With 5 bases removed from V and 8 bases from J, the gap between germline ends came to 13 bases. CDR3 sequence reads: CASSRGHSDSPLHF. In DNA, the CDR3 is TGTGCCAGCAGCAGGGGACACTCAGATTCACCCCTCCACTTT.

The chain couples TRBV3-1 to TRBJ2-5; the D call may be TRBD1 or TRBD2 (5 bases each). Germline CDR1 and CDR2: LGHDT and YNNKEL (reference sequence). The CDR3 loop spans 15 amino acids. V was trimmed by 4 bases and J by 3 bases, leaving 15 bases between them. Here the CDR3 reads CASSLREMLEETQYF. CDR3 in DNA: TGTGCCAGCAGCCTCAGGGAGATGCTGGAAGAGACCCAGTACTTC.

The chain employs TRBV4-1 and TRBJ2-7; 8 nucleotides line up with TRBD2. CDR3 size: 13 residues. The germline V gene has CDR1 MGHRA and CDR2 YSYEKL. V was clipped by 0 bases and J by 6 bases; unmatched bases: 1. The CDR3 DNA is TGCGCCAGCAGCCAAGACGGGAGGGCCGAGCAGTACTTC. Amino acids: CASSQDGRAEQYF.

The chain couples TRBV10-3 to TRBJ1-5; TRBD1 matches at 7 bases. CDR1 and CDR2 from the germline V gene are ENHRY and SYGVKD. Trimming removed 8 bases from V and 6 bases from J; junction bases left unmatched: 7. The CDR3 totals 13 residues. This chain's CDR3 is CAIQGGLAQPQHF. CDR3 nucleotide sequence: TGTGCCATCCAGGGGGGATTGGCTCAGCCCCAGCATTTT.

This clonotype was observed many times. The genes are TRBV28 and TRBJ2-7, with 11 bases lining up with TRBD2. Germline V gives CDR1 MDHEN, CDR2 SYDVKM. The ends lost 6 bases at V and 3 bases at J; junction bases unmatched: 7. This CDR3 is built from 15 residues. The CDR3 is CASSRTSGSVYEQYF. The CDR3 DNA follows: TGTGCCAGCAGCAGGACTAGCGGGTCTGTCTACGAGCAGTACTTC.

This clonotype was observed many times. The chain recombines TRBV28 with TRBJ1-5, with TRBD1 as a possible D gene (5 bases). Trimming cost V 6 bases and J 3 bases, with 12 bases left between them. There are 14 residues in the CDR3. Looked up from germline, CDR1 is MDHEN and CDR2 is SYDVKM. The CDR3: CASRGGQTNQPQHF. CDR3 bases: TGTGCCAGCAGAGGTGGACAAACCAATCAGCCCCAGCATTTT.

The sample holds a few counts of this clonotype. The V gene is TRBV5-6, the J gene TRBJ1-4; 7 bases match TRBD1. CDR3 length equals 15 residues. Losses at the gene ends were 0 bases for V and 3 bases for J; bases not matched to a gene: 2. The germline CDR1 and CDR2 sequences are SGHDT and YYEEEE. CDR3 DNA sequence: TGTGCCAGCAGCTTGGCCGGGACAGCTAATGAAAAACTGTTTTTT. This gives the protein CASSLAGTANEKLFF. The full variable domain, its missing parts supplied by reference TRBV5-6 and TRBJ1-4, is DAGVTQSPTHLIKTRGQQVTLRCSPKSGHDTVSWYQQALGQGPQFIFQYYEEEERQRGNFPDRFSGHQFPNYSSELNVNALLLGDSALYLCASSLAGTANEKLFFGSGTQLSVL.

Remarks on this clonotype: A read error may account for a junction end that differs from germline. The chain's CDR3 is CNAIETANTEAFF. In DNA, the CDR3 is TGCAATGCTATCGAGACAGCGAACACTGAAGCTTTCTTT. The chain employs TRBV20-1 and TRBJ1-1; maybe TRBD1 (5 bases). The CDR3 extends over 13 amino acids. Germline CDR1 is DFQATT and CDR2 is SNEGSKA (reference sequence).

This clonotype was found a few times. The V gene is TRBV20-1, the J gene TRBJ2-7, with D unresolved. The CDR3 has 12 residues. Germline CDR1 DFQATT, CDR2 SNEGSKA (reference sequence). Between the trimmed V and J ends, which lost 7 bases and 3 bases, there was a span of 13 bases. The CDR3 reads CSGSSSGYEQYF. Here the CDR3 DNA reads TGCAGTGGGTCTTCGTCGGGCTACGAGCAGTACTTC.

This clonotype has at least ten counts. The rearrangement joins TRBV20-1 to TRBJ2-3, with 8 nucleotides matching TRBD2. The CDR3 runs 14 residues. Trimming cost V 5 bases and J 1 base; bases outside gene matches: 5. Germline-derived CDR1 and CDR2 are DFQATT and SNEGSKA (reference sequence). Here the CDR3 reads CSAVTSGGTDTQYF. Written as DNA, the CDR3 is TGCAGTGCTGTCACTAGCGGAGGCACAGATACGCAGTATTTT.

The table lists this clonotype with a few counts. As DNA, the CDR3 is TGCAGTGCTAGACTCGTTAGGACCGCGCCGGGGGGGAATGAAAAACTGTTTTTT. It translates to CSARLVRTAPGGNEKLFF. This rearrangement joins TRBV20-1 to TRBJ1-4; D may be TRBD1 (5 bases). V lost 2 bases and J lost 5, with 24 bases in between. The V gene's germline CDR1 is DFQATT and CDR2 SNEGSKA (reference sequence). CDR3 length: 18 amino acids.

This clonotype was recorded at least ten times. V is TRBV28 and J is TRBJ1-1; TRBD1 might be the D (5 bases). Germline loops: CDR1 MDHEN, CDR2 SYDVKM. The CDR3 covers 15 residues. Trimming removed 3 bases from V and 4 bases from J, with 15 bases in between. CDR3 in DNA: TGTGCCAGCAGTTTGTCAGTATCAGGGACCACTGAAGCTTTCTTT. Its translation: CASSLSVSGTTEAFF.

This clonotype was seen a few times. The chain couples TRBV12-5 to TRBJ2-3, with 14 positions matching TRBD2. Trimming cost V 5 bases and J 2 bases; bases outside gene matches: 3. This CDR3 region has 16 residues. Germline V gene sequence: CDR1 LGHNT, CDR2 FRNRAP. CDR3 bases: TGTGCTAGTGGTGTGGGACTAGCGGGAGCCACAGATACGCAGTATTTT. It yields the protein CASGVGLAGATDTQYF.

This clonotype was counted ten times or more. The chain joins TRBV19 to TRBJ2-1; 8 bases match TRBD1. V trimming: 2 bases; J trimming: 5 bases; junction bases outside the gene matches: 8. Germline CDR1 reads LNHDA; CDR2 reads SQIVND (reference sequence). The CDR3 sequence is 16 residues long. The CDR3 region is CASSIMRQGAHNEQFF. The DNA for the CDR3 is TGTGCCAGTAGTATAATGCGCCAGGGGGCCCACAATGAGCAGTTCTTC.

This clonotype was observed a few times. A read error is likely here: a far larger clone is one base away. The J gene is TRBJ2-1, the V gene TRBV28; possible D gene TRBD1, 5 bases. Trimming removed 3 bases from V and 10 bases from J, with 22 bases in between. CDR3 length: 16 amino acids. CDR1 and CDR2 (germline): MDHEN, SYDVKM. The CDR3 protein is CASSFYRKQDTYEQFF. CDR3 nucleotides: TGTGCCAGCAGTTTCTACCGGAAACAGGATACCTACGAGCAGTTCTTC.